The T cell receptor (beta chain) under discussion was sequenced for a study of identical twins. The study, taken as a whole, reports: The degree of excess twin sharing was weaker in beta out-of-frame sequences. Zero-insertion analyses might be partly confounded by invariant T cells like MAIT and iNKT.

This clonotype came up a few times. Antigen unknown. A universal primer site arose from template switching, and cDNA bore unique molecular identifiers. TCRdb redid the calling of the 5' RACE reads with MiXCR, one entry per CDR3 protein. This sample has 250,000 to 300,000 distinct CDR3 sequences; roughly 9.8% occur once, and the top ten carry roughly 6.4%. Another study also made use of these data, one on yellow fever vaccine responses in identical twins. That work adds: Reportedly, twins' vaccine T cell responses looked partly convergent and partly personalized.

The sequence was collected from a woman younger than 30 in good health. The source material was CD8+ T cells sorted from blood.

CDR3: CSATRTGLTGELFF. The CDR3 coding sequence is TGCAGTGCCACTCGGACAGGGCTCACCGGGGAGCTGTTTTTT. The chain couples TRBV20-1 to TRBJ2-2; 8 bases fit TRBD1. V was pared by 6 bases and J by 4 bases, with 7 bases of the junction left unmatched. There are 14 residues in the CDR3. CDR1 is DFQATT and CDR2 is SNEGSKA in the germline V gene (reference sequence).